This T cell receptor (beta chain) was captured in a study of blood T cell repertoires in COVID-19. Produced via immunoSEQ multiplex PCR; TCRdb's table is partial and in-frame only. In the table there are about 100,000 clones, 70% to 90% of which are singletons. The ends lost 5 bases at V and 3 bases at J; junction bases unmatched: 9. This CDR3 is built from 16 residues. Germline CDR1 is MNHEY and CDR2 is SMNVEV (reference sequence). This receptor was obtained from a man older than 75 with acute or convalescent COVID-19. The sample comprised peripheral blood. The chain couples TRBV27 to TRBJ1-5; 8 bases match TRBD1. CDR3 DNA: TGTGCCAGCAGTACACGCAGGGGGCTTGTCAATCAGCCCCAGCATTTT. Protein product: CASSTRRGLVNQPQHF.